This T cell receptor beta chain was sequenced in a study of human CD8 memory T cell subsets. Study-wide findings and caveats: No chain other than the T cell receptor beta chain was sequenced. Effector memory subsets were less diverse than the similarly diverse stem-like memory and precursor exhausted subsets.

With regard to this clonotype: What it binds is not known.

Libraries for TCR beta were constructed using UMI-labeled 5' RACE. For each CDR3 protein, TCRdb gives one entry from its re-call of the 5' RACE reads, without DNA. The data show around 9,600 distinct CDR3 sequences, and the top ten clones hold roughly 15%. Classification as TPEX applied to CCR7+ PD-1+ TIGIT+ early memory CD8+ T cells bearing exhausted-like traits. Enrichment of total CD8+ T cells was achieved using negative magnetic separation. The sequenced material came from CD8+ T cells from PBMCs. This TCR was sampled from a human donor in good health.

This CDR3 is CASSIVTGINYGYTF. The chain combines TRBV19 with TRBJ1-2; TCRdb reports TRBD1, a call that lacks DNA to check it against. Per the germline V gene, CDR1 is LNHDA and CDR2 is SQIVND (reference sequence). The CDR3 is 15 amino acids.